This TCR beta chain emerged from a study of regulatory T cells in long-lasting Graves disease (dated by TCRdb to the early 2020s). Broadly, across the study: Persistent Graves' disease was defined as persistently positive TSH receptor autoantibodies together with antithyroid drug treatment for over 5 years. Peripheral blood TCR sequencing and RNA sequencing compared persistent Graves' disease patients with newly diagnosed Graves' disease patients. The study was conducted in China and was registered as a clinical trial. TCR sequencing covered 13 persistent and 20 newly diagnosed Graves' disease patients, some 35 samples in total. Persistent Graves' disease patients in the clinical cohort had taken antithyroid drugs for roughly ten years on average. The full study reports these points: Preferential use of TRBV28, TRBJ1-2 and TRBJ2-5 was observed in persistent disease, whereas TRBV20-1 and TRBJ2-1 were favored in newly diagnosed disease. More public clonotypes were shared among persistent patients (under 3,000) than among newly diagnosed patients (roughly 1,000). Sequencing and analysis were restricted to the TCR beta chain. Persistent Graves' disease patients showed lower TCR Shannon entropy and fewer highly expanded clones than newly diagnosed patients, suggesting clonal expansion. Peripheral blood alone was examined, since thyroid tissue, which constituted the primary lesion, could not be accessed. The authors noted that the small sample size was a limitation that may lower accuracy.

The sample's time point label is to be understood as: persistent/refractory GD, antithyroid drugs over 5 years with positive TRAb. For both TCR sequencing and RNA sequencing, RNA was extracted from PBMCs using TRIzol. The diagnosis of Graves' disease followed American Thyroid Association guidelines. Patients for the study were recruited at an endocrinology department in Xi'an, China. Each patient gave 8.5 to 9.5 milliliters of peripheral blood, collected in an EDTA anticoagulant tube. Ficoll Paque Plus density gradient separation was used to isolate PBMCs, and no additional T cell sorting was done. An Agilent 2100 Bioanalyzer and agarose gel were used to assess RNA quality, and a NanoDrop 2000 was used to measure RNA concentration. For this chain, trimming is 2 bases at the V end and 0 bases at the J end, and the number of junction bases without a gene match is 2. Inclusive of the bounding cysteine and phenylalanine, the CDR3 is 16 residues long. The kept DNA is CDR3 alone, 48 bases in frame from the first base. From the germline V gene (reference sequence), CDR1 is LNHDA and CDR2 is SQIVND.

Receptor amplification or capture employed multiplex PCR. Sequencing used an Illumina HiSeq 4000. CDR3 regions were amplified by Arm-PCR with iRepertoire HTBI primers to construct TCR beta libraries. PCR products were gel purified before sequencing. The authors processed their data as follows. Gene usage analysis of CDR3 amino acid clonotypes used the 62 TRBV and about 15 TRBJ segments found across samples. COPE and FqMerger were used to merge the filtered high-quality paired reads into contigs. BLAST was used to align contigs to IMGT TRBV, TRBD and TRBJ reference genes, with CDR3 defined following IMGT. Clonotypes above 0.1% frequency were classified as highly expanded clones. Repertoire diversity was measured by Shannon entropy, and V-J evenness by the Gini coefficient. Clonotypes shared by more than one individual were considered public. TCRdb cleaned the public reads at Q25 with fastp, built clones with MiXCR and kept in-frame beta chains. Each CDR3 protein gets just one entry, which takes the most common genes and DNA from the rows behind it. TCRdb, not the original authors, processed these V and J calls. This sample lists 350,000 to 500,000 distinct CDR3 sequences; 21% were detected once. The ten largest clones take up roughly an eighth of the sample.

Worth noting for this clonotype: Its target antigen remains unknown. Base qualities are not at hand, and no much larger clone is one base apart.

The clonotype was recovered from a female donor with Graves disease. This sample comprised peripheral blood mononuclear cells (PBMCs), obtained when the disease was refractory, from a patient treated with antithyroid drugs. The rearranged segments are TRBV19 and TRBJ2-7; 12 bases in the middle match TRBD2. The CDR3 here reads CASSITSGRSSYEQYF. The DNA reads TGTGCCAGTAGTATAACTAGCGGGAGGAGCTCCTACGAGCAGTACTTC.